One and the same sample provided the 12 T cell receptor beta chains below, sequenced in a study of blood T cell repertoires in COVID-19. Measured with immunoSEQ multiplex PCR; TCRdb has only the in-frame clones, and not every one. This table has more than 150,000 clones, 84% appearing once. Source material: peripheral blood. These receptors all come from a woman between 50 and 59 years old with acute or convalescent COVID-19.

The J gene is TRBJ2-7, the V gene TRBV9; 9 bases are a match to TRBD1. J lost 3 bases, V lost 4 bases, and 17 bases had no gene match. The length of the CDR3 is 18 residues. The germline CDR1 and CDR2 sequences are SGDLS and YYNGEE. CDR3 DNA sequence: TGTGCCAGCAGCCCACCCGGGACAGGGCCCTTCGATTTCTACGAGCAGTACTTC. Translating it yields CASSPPGTGPFDFYEQYF. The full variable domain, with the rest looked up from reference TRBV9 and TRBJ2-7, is DSGVTQTPKHLITATGQRVTLRCSPRSGDLSVYWYQQSLDQGLQFLIQYYNGEERAKGNILERFSAQQFPDLHSELNLSSLELGDSALYFCASSPPGTGPFDFYEQYFGPGTRLTVT.

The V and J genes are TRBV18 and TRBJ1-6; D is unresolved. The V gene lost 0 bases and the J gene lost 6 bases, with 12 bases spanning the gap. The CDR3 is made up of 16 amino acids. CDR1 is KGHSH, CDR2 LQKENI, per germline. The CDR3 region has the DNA TGTGCCAGCTCACCACCCCCCGCAGGTGTTAATTCACCCCTCCACTTT. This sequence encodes CASSPPPAGVNSPLHF.

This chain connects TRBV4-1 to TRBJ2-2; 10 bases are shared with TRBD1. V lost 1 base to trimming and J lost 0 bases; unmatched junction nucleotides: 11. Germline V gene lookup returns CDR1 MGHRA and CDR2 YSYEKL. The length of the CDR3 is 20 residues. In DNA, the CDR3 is TGCGCCAGCAGCCAAGTTCCTCCGGGACAGGGGATTGCGAACACCGGGGAGCTGTTTTTT. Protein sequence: CASSQVPPGQGIANTGELFF.

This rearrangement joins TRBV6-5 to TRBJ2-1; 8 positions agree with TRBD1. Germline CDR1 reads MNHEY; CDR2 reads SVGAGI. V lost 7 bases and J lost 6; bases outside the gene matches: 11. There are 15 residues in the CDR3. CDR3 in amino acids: CASTVGQGGGNEQFF. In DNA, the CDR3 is TGTGCCAGCACCGTAGGACAGGGTGGTGGCAATGAGCAGTTCTTC.

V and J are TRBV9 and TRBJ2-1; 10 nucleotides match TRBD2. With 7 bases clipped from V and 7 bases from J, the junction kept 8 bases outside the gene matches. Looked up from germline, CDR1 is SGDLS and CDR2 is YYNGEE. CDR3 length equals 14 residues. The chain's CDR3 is CASALAGVWNEQFF. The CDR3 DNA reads TGTGCCAGCGCTCTAGCGGGAGTCTGGAATGAGCAGTTCTTC.

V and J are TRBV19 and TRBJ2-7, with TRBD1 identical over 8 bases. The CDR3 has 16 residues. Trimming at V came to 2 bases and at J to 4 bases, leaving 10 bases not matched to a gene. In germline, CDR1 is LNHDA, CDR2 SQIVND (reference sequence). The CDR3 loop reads CASSISVGRGPYEQYF. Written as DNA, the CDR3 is TGTGCCAGTAGTATATCGGTGGGCAGGGGGCCTTACGAGCAGTACTTC.

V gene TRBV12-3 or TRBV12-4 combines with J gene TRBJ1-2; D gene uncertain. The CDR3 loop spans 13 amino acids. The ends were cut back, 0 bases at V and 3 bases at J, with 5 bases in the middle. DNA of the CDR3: TGTGCCAGCAGTTTAGCACAGTACTATGGCTACACCTTC. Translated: CASSLAQYYGYTF.

The CDR3 DNA is TGTGCCAGTAGTCCTAACGGACAGGCTTTTAGGACACCCCTCCACTTT. Its translation: CASSPNGQAFRTPLHF. The genes are TRBV19 and TRBJ1-6, with 7 bases that match TRBD1. This CDR3 contains 16 residues. The ends lost 5 bases at V and 11 bases at J; junction bases unmatched: 15. Germline assignment: CDR1 LNHDA and CDR2 SQIVND (reference sequence).

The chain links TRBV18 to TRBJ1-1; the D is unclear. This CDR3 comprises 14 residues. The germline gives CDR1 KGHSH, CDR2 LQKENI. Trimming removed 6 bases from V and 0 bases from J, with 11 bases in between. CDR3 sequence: CASSPSAVNTEAFF. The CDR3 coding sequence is TGTGCCAGCTCCCCCTCGGCGGTGAACACTGAAGCTTTCTTT.

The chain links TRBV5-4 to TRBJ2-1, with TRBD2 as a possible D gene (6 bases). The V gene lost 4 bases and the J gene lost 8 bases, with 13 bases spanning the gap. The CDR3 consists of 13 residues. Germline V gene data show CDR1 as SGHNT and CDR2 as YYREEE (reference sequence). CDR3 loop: CASSLAGSHEQFF. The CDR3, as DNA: TGTGCCAGCAGCCTGGCGGGATCCCATGAGCAGTTCTTC. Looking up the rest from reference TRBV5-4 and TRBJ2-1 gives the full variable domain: ETGVTQSPTHLIKTRGQQVTLRCSSQSGHNTVSWYQQALGQGPQFIFQYYREEENGRGNFPPRFSGLQFPNYSSELNVNALELDDSALYLCASSLAGSHEQFFGPGTRLTVL.

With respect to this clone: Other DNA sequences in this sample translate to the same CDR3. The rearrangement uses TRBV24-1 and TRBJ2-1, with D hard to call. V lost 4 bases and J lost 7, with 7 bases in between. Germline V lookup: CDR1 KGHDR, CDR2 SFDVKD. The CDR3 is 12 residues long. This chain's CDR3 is CATSDYSNEQFF. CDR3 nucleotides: TGTGCCACCAGTGACTATTCTAATGAGCAGTTCTTC.

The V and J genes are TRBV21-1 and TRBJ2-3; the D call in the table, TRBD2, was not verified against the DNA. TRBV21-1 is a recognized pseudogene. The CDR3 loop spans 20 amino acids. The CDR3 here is CASTLGTSGVPRGVTDTQYF. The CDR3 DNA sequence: TGTGCCAGCACCCTAGGGACTAGCGGGGTGCCTCGGGGGGTCACAGATACGCAGTATTTT.